Sequencing of this T cell receptor beta chain was carried out in a study of cytomegalovirus exposure and HLA in healthy donors (dated by TCRdb to about 2017). In terms of the full investigation: An earlier analysis of a few hundred of the donors reported 276 Gb of sequence data and 90 million to 120 million unique TCR beta sequences obtained from about 170 million T cells. Roughly 300 gigabases of sequencing data and roughly 80 million unique TCR sequences made up an early release that covered under 750 HLA-typed donors. The genetic ancestry cluster associated with self-reported Caucasian donors included over 65% of the roughly 410 genotyped donors. The study was designed to test whether signatures of past pathogen exposure could be identified by cataloging public T cell receptors. Using immunosequencing, the study profiled T cell repertoires from 666 subjects and related those repertoires to cytomegalovirus serostatus. In addition to the first cohort of about 650 subjects, a separate validation cohort of 130 or so different subjects was used. High-throughput TCR immunosequencing, statistical association of individual TCRs with disease status, and machine learning were combined to predict cytomegalovirus infection status. A later analysis re-analyzed previously published TCR beta repertoires from 650 to 800 donors and added high-resolution HLA genotyping to study TCR occurrence patterns. In the later analysis, no new phenotypic data were used to find candidate immune exposures; instead, reliance was placed on TCR beta sequences and their occurrence across donors. To decide whether each TCR beta V gene segment behaved as functional or pseudogenic, an earlier analysis of 587 of the donors relied on high-throughput TCR beta sequencing. Donor age, sex, ethnicity and CMV serostatus were collected together with the repertoire data. In a later genetic analysis, genome-wide SNP genotypes for 398 of the 666 donors were used, and that subset was treated as a discovery cohort. Every discovery cohort repertoire had been produced on one sequencing platform. HLA typing covered class I and class II loci at four-digit resolution. Typing coverage differed by locus: A, B, C, DRB1 and DQB1 were typed in roughly 629-630 donors, DQA1 in 522, DPA1 in roughly 590, and DPB1 in roughly 470. Because of strong linkage in the cohort, 5 or 6 DR-DQ haplotypes were treated as single units for association and clustering. Among almost 400 genotyped donors of the cohort, an average of about 240,000 unique TCR beta nucleotide sequences were sequenced per donor, roughly a sixth of them non-productive. Here is what the overall study found, with its caveats: A group of highly shared sequence variants was considered likely to be a technical artifact of the sequencing pipeline. Immune exposure information for the cohort was limited to CMV serostatus. A later analysis associated 15,000 to 20,000 TCR beta sequences with specific HLA alleles at a false discovery rate of 0.05. Because some donors lacked HLA typing at each locus, the association tests relied only on the typed subset. Roughly uniform sequencing depth across donors was assumed in presence/absence analyses, although this assumption may not hold. In a later genetic analysis, a missense DCLRE1C variant was associated with V-gene and J-gene trimming of TCR beta chains, and the association was replicated in an independent cohort. A further reported finding was that TCR beta sequences accurately predicted the HLA-A and HLA-B alleles for most subjects in the first cohort. Linkage disequilibrium might explain the correlated functional status among segregating V segments, but an unknown experimental factor could not be ruled out. In a later genetic analysis, fewer N-insertions in productive TCRs were reported among donors in an Asian-associated ancestry cluster than the roughly 640-donor mean. The study listed 170 or so TCR beta chains as associated with cytomegalovirus. Only TCR beta chains were sequenced in this cohort, and the absence of alpha or paired-chain data limited detectable features. The classifier was reported to diagnose cytomegalovirus status with high specificity and sensitivity in both the original and validation cohorts. Because counts were too low, more than 15 rarely observed V segments, including chromosome 9 orphons, were excluded from the earlier analysis of a few hundred of the donors. Several of the top co-occurrence clusters appeared to be linked to parvovirus B19, influenza, CMV and Epstein-Barr virus, according to a later analysis. A later analysis found that TCR association rates varied across HLA loci, with DRB1 alleles showing the most associated TCRs and HLA-C alleles the fewest. When HLA alleles, especially DR and DQ, strongly co-occurred, TCR associations were difficult to assign to individual alleles. A few of the identified cytomegalovirus-associated TCR beta chains were confirmed in vitro to be specific for cytomegalovirus antigens. A later analysis found that HLA-associated TCR beta chains were more clonally expanded and had lower generation probabilities than equally common non-associated chains. Broadly in line with IMGT annotations, most TCR beta V segments showed up in productive rearrangements about 90% or about 30% of the time in an earlier analysis of several hundred of the donors. The authors suggested that the approach could potentially be generalized to other disease states and immunological phenotypes. Across donors, most TCR sequences were observed very rarely, whereas some public TCRs were present in many individuals. Some IMGT-functional V segments, including TRBV6-2 and TRBV6-3, could not be told apart with the 87-base-pair reads, so those segments were excluded. Most CMV-associated TCR beta chains appeared to be HLA-restricted in a later analysis, and the HLA associations seemed to be driven largely by CMV exposure.

Reading from cysteine to phenylalanine, the CDR3 counts 16 amino acids. The sequence is cut down to CDR3 DNA, 48 bases in frame from base 1. Trimming removed 1 base from V and 4 bases from J, leaving 16 bases between the germline ends. According to the germline V gene (reference sequence), CDR1 reads PRHDT and CDR2 reads FYEKMQ. The method was the immunoSEQ multiplex PCR assay. The multiplex PCR relied on a mix of 60 forward primers for TCR Vbeta segments and 13 reverse primers for TCR Jbeta segments. The CDR3 region of rearranged TCR beta genes was amplified from genomic DNA with a multiplex PCR assay. The Illumina HiSeq System was used to sequence the amplified TCR beta libraries as 87-base-pair reads. The original pipeline was this. A later analysis counted about 82 million unique TCR beta chains across the 550 to 800 repertoires, and roughly 10 million of these chains were shared by at least two donors. To remove PCR and sequencing errors, raw reads were error-corrected and collapsed into unique sequences using a nearest-neighbor algorithm that merged closely related sequences. V, D and J gene segments were assigned by aligning CDR3 sequences to IMGT reference sequences. For a sequence to be retained, a match of at least six nucleotides was required to both a V gene segment and a J gene segment. Rearrangements were called productive when the CDR3 lacked stop codons and stayed in frame with V and J; all others were non-productive. CDR3 was defined by IMGT convention, running from the second conserved V-encoded cysteine to the conserved J-encoded phenylalanine. In an earlier analysis of approximately 500 of the donors, sequences lacking an unambiguous match to a single V gene segment were excluded. An earlier analysis of 550 to 650 of the donors classified V segments as functional when productive rearrangements were above 56.7% and as segregating when the standard deviation between donors was above 5%. A statistical classification framework was built to diagnose cytomegalovirus status from the catalog of TCR beta chain sequences. V and J gene assignment, in a later analysis, came from comparing TCR nucleotide sequences with IMGT/GENE-DB human TR gene sequences. Using the TCRdist pipeline, a later analysis assigned CDR3 sequences along with most-parsimonious VDJ recombination scenarios. In a later analysis, each TCR beta chain was defined by its CDR3 amino acid sequence together with its V-gene family, and reads without a unique V-gene family were excluded. A later analysis removed 600 or so highly shared, low-generation-probability nucleotide sequences to deal with suspected cross-contamination and a sequencing artifact. In a later analysis, a clonal expansion index for each public chain was calculated from normalized within-repertoire ranks of inferred template counts. Generation probabilities in a later analysis came from a VDJ recombination model fitted to out-of-frame rearrangements, and those results were checked against IGoR. In a later analysis, TCR-TCR, TCR-HLA and TCR-CMV co-occurrence was scored with hypergeometric tests, and a repertoire-size bias correction was applied to TCR pairs. In a later analysis, false discovery rates were estimated by permuting HLA or CMV assignments 20 times. A later analysis grouped co-occurring TCRs with DBSCAN, adding TCRdist sequence similarity when clustering within HLA-allele-positive subsets. Repertoires with fewer than 30,000 or more than 120,000 public chains were left out of co-occurrence clustering, as were a few repertoires with anomalous nucleotide sharing. TCRdb mirrors the immuneACCESS table, restricted to in-frame sequences. Some clones are absent from its copies; in checked studies, under half trace to an unresolved V gene, and the reason for the others is unknown. V and J calls and clone size come straight from that table; D and trimming were deduced from the DNA. The table for this sample records approximately 72,000 clones. The top ten hold about 5% of the sample.

In total, roughly 670 healthy bone marrow donors made up the cohort. At the time of sampling, all cohort members were nominally healthy, though unrecorded immune exposures were likely present. The donor tested CMV seropositive and was one of the 289 seropositive cohort members. A peripheral blood sample was provided by each donor, and peripheral blood mononuclear cells were used for TCR beta sequencing. Genomic DNA was extracted from the blood cell samples with the Qiagen DNeasy Blood Extraction Kit. Notes on this clone: Its antigen is unknown.

The material sequenced was PBMCs. The receptor was isolated from a woman between 35 and 50 years old in good health and CMV-seropositive. The chain is made from TRBV13 and TRBJ1-2, with no confidently assigned D gene. The nucleotides read TGTGCCAGCAGCTTAGAAACCGGTGGCCGGGGCTATGGCTACACCTTC. Its translation reads: CASSLETGGRGYGYTF.